The 18 T cell receptor beta chains below were found in one sample sequenced in a study of molecular identifiers for immune sequencing clone quantification. TCRdb used MiXCR to reprocess the PCR reads, holding one entry per CDR3 protein. The table lists around 460,000 distinct CDR3 sequences, about 21% of them singletons. Sequencing was performed on naive CD8+ T cells from blood, with Jurkat cell RNA spiked in. The subset was: FACS-sorted CD8+CD4-CCR7+CD45RA+ naive T cells. The receptors derive from a human donor in good health. Some libraries in this study had Jurkat cell RNA spiked in.

This clonotype has more than one count but fewer than ten. The chain carries TRBV4-3 and TRBJ2-7; D is ambiguous. Trimming shortened V by 0 bases and J by 4 bases, and 7 bases separated the two germline ends. The CDR3 sequence is 13 residues long. Germline loops: CDR1 LGHNA, CDR2 YSLEER. The CDR3 sequence: CASSQDLLYEQYF. DNA for the CDR3: TGCGCCAGCAGCCAAGACTTACTTTACGAGCAGTACTTC.

At least ten counts were recorded for this clonotype. V usage is TRBV5-4 and J usage is TRBJ2-7, with TRBD2 identical over 7 bases. Germline V lookup: CDR1 SGHNT, CDR2 YYREEE (reference sequence). V lost 1 base, J lost 3 bases, and 4 bases stayed unmatched. The CDR3 spans 14 residues. As DNA, the CDR3 is TGTGCCAGCAGCTTGCGCGGGAGAGACTACGAGCAGTACTTC. Residues: CASSLRGRDYEQYF.

This clonotype has a single count. One end of the junction is discordant with germline, which a read error may explain. The chain uses TRBV5-3 and TRBJ2-7; D gene unclear. TRBV5-3 falls under the ORF class, with uncertain function. The CDR3 is made up of 15 amino acids. DNA of the CDR3: TGTGCCAGCAGCTTTGTAGTCACAGACGGCTACGAGCAGTACTTC. Its translation is CASSFVVTDGYEQYF.

This clonotype was counted ten times or more. V usage is TRBV12-3 or TRBV12-4 and J usage is TRBJ2-7; TRBD1 is a possible D gene (6 bases). The CDR3 extends over 16 amino acids. Between the trimmed V and J ends, which lost 4 bases and 4 bases, there was a span of 20 bases. CDR3 residues: CASSSSGTPSRYEQYF. CDR3 bases: TGTGCCAGCAGTTCGTCCGGGACACCCTCGCGGTACGAGCAGTACTTC.

On this clonotype itself: A much larger clone differs from this one at a single base, so this may be a read error. The chain couples TRBV6-2 or TRBV6-3 to TRBJ2-7; D may be TRBD2 (6 bases). The V gene's germline CDR1 is MNHEY and CDR2 SVGEGT. CDR3 length: 14 amino acids. The CDR3 loop reads CASSGRGSSYGQYF. In nucleotides, the CDR3 is TGTGCCAGCTCGGGTCGGGGGAGCTCCTACGGGCAGTACTTC.

This clonotype was recorded a few times. The chain links TRBV7-9 to TRBJ2-1; tentatively, D is TRBD1 (5 bases). CDR1 and CDR2 (germline): SEHNR, FQNEAQ (reference sequence). Trimming took 7 bases from V and 5 from J, leaving 12 bases between them. The CDR3 runs 13 residues. CDR3 residues: CASTAGSHNEQFF. Here the CDR3 DNA reads TGTGCCAGCACAGCAGGGTCCCACAATGAGCAGTTCTTC. Together with reference TRBV7-9 and TRBJ2-1, the CDR3 gives the full variable domain: DTGVSQNPRHKITKRGQNVTFRCDPISEHNRLYWYRQTLGQGPEFLTYFQNEAQLEKSRLLSDRFSAERPKGSFSTLEIQRTEQGDSAMYLCASTAGSHNEQFFGPGTRLTVL.

This clonotype was detected many times. This chain uses TRBV4-2 with TRBJ2-3, with D unclear. The germline gives CDR1 LGHNA, CDR2 YNFKEQ. Trimming pared 1 base from V and 0 bases from J, leaving 11 bases between. There are 16 residues in the CDR3. The CDR3 DNA is TGTGCCAGCAGCCAAGGAGGCTTTACTAGCACAGATACGCAGTATTTT. Translating gives CASSQGGFTSTDTQYF.

This clonotype came up once. A read error may explain this, as a much larger clone is one base away. The V gene is TRBV20-1, the J gene TRBJ2-7; TRBD2 matches at 7 bases. The CDR3 has 11 residues. Germline V gives CDR1 DFQATT, CDR2 SNEGSKA (reference sequence). Written as DNA, the CDR3 is TGCAGTGCTAGGGCTAGCGGTGAGCAGCACTTC. Amino acids: CSARASGEQHF.

This clonotype has ten or more counts. The chain has TRBV12-3 or TRBV12-4 and TRBJ2-5, with D perhaps assigned TRBD1 or TRBD2 (6 bases each). This CDR3 is built from 13 residues. With 8 bases removed from V and 1 base from J, the gap between germline ends came to 11 bases. CDR3 sequence (DNA): TGTGCCAGCCGGGGGCCGCTCCAAGAGACCCAGTACTTC. Residues: CASRGPLQETQYF.

This clonotype was seen at least ten times. V is TRBV20-1 and J is TRBJ2-7; 10 bases are shared with TRBD2. The CDR3 sequence is 13 residues long. After removal of 3 bases from V and 4 bases from J, the junction contained 3 bases not matched to a gene. Per the germline V gene, CDR1 is DFQATT and CDR2 is SNEGSKA (reference sequence). In nucleotides, the CDR3 is TGCAGTGCTAGGGCTAGCGGGAGTTACGAGCAGTACTTC. As protein: CSARASGSYEQYF.

As for this clonotype: This sequence may be a read error, since a much larger clone differs from it by one base. This chain uses TRBV4-3 with TRBJ2-1; a weak D match, TRBD2 (5 bases). CDR3 length: 16 amino acids. Germline-derived CDR1 and CDR2 are LGHNA and YSLEER. The DNA of the CDR3 is TGCGCCAGCGGCCAAGGCGCCCGAGGGCCCTTCAATGAGCAGTTCTTC. Encoded protein: CASGQGARGPFNEQFF.

Regarding this clonotype: Mismatch with germline at one junction end may stem from a read error. The chain carries TRBV4-1 and TRBJ2-2, with 9 nucleotides matching TRBD2. CDR1 and CDR2 from the germline V gene are MGHRA and YSYEKL. CDR3 size: 18 residues. CDR3 sequence (DNA): TGCGCCAGCAGCCAGCGACTAGCGGATATCTCGAACACCGGGGAGCTGCTTTTT. It is translated as CASSQRLADISNTGELLF.

This clonotype occurred many times. The chain carries TRBV29-1 and TRBJ2-2; tentative D call: TRBD2 (6 bases). There are 14 residues in the CDR3. Trimming took off 8 bases at V and 1 base at J, with 14 bases between the two ends. The V gene's germline CDR1 is SQVTM and CDR2 ANQGSEA. Here the CDR3 reads CSMMRGMNTGELFF. CDR3 DNA sequence: TGCAGCATGATGCGGGGAATGAACACCGGGGAGCTGTTTTTT.

A remark on this clonotype: This may be a read error, as it is one base from a much larger clone. The CDR3 loop is CSVLTETSYGYTF. The CDR3, as DNA: TGCAGCGTTTTGACAGAAACCTCCTATGGCTACACCTTC. The J gene is TRBJ1-2, the V gene TRBV29-1; D is perhaps TRBD1 (5 bases). The germline gives CDR1 SQVTM, CDR2 ANQGSEA. Trimming stripped 5 bases from V and 4 bases from J, with 14 bases between. This CDR3 spans 13 amino acids.

This clonotype has a handful of counts. Given a much more abundant clone one base away, this may be a read error. The chain is built from TRBV29-1 and TRBJ2-3; the D is unclear. From germline, CDR1 is SQVTM and CDR2 ANQGSEA. The CDR3 totals 12 residues. Trimming pared 3 bases from V and 6 bases from J, leaving 10 bases between. For the CDR3, the DNA is TGCAGCGTTGATTGTACCGGTGATACGCAGTATTTT. Encoded protein: CSVDCTGDTQYF.

This clonotype was recorded at least ten times. This chain joins TRBV20-1 and TRBJ2-2; D ambiguous. CDR1 is DFQATT, CDR2 SNEGSKA, per germline (reference sequence). V was clipped by 2 bases and J by 0 bases, with 13 bases between them. The CDR3 has 16 residues. The CDR3 region has the DNA TGCAGTGCTAGAATCGTAGACAAGGCGAACACCGGGGAGCTGTTTTTT. Translation gives CSARIVDKANTGELFF.

In regard to this clonotype: This clone may be a read error of a much larger clone one base away. The chain employs TRBV30 and TRBJ1-1, with TRBD1 as a possible D gene (5 bases). Germline V gene lookup returns CDR1 GTSNPN and CDR2 SVGIG (reference sequence). The CDR3 totals 12 residues. Trimming took 5 bases from V and 4 from J, leaving 11 bases between them. CDR3 in amino acids: CAWGRVGTEAFF. The DNA for the CDR3 is TGTGCCTGGGGCAGGGTTGGCACTGAAGCTTTCTTT.

This clonotype has just a few counts. The V call is TRBV27, the J call TRBJ1-2; D not certain. The V gene lost 8 bases and the J gene lost 5 bases, with 15 bases spanning the gap. The CDR3 runs 13 residues. The V gene's germline CDR1 is MNHEY and CDR2 SMNVEV (reference sequence). The CDR3 DNA reads TGTGCCAGCTCTCCCTTTGGGGAGTATGGCTACACCTTC. As protein: CASSPFGEYGYTF.